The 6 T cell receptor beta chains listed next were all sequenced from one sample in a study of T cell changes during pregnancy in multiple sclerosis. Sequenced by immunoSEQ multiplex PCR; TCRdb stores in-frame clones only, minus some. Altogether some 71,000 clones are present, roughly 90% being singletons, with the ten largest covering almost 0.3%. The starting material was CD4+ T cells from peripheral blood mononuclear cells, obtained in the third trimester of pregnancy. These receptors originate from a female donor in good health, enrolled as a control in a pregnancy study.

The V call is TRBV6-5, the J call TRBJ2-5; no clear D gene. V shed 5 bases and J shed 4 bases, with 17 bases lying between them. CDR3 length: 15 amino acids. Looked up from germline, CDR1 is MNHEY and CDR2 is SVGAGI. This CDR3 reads CASSPGSRQVETQYF. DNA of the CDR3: TGTGCCAGCAGTCCTGGTTCCAGACAAGTAGAGACCCAGTACTTC.

CDR3 in DNA: TGTGCCAGCAGCTTCATTCCAGGGGGGGAAAAACTGTTTTTT. This translates into CASSFIPGGEKLFF. The V call is TRBV7-2, the J call TRBJ1-4; TRBD1 aligns across 7 bases. The trim removed 3 bases at V and 8 bases at J, leaving 6 bases unmatched. The CDR3 consists of 14 residues. CDR1 SGHTA and CDR2 FQGNSA come from the germline V gene. Full variable domain (remainder filled in from reference TRBV7-2 and TRBJ1-4): GAGVSQSPSNKVTEKGKDVELRCDPISGHTALYWYRQSLGQGLEFLIYFQGNSAPDKSGLPSDRFSAERTGGSVSTLTIQRTQQEDSAVYLCASSFIPGGEKLFFGSGTQLSVL.

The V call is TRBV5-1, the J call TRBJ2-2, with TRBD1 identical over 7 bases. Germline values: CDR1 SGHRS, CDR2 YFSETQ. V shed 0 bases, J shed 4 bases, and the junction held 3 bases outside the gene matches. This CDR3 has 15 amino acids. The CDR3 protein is CASSLEGASTGELFF. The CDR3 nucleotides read TGCGCCAGCAGCTTGGAGGGGGCAAGCACCGGGGAGCTGTTTTTT.

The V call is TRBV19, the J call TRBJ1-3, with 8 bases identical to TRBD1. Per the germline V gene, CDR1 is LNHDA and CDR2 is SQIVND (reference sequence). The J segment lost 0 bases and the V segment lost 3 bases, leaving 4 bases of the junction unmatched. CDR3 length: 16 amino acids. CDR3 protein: CASSIGTGFSGNTIYF. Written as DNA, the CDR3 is TGTGCCAGTAGTATTGGGACAGGCTTCTCTGGAAACACCATATATTTT.

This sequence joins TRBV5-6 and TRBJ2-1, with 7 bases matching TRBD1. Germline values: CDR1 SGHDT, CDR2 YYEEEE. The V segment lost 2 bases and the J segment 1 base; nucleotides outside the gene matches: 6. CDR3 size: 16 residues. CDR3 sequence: CASSFTGDPSYNEQFF. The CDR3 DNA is TGTGCCAGCAGCTTTACAGGGGACCCATCCTACAATGAGCAGTTCTTC.

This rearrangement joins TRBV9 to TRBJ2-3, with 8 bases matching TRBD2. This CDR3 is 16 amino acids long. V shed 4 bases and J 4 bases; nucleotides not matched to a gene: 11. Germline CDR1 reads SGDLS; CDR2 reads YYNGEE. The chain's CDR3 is CASSRTERGRSDTQYF. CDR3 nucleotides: TGTGCCAGCAGCAGAACGGAGCGGGGGAGGTCAGATACGCAGTATTTT.